This is a list of T cell receptor beta chains from one sample in a study of blood T cell repertoires in COVID-19. Libraries were prepared by immunoSEQ multiplex PCR; TCRdb keeps only in-frame clonotypes and omits some of them. The sample consists of a few hundred thousand clones, 70% to 90% of them appearing once. Material for sequencing was PBMCs or T cells enriched from blood (not recorded which). The source of these receptors is a man aged 25 to 40 who had recovered from COVID-19. The CDR3 runs from the conserved cysteine through the conserved F or W. D genes are given only for firm matches. The size entry is marked missing in some rows and otherwise reads once, few, many or a size class.

j_call d_call clone_size v_call cdr3_aa cdr3_nt
TRBJ2-5 - - TRBV7-9 CASSPWARDGETQYF TGTGCCAGCAGCCCCTGGGCCAGGGATGGAGAGACCCAGTACTTC
TRBJ1-2 - - TRBV5-8 CASSLAAGVYGYTF TGTGCCAGCAGCTTGGCTGCGGGGGTCTATGGCTACACCTTC
TRBJ1-1 TRBD1 - TRBV9 CASSVGTGGFDTEAFF TGTGCCAGCAGCGTAGGGACAGGGGGCTTCGACACTGAAGCTTTCTTT
TRBJ2-7 - many TRBV9 CASSVGLRDEQYF TGTGCCAGCAGCGTAGGGTTGAGGGACGAGCAGTACTTC
TRBJ1-4 - - TRBV3-1/TRBV3-2 CASSPFQADLTTNEKLFF TGTGCCAGCAGCCCATTCCAGGCAGACCTTACAACTAATGAAAAACTGTTTTTT
TRBJ1-2 - - TRBV30 CAWSVRWGSNYGYTF TGTGCCTGGAGTGTACGATGGGGCTCTAACTATGGCTACACCTTC
TRBJ2-7 - once TRBV6-5 CASRYAEGLYEQYF TGTGCCAGCAGGTACGCGGAGGGCCTCTACGAGCAGTACTTC
TRBJ1-5 TRBD1 - TRBV15 CATSRETGGQPQHF TGTGCCACCAGCAGAGAGACAGGGGGTCAGCCCCAGCATTTT
TRBJ1-1 TRBD1 once TRBV18 CASSTQGTASNTEAFF TGTGCCAGCTCGACCCAAGGGACAGCCTCGAACACTGAAGCTTTCTTT
TRBJ2-5 - - TRBV5-1 CASSLESGRSQETQYF TGCGCCAGCAGCTTAGAAAGCGGACGGAGCCAAGAGACCCAGTACTTC
TRBJ1-5 - - TRBV6-5 CASSYSQGRQPQHF TGTGCCAGCAGTTACTCCCAGGGCCGGCAGCCCCAGCATTTT
TRBJ1-4 - few TRBV5-1 CASSFVPTDEKLFF TGCGCCAGCAGCTTTGTGCCAACAGATGAAAAACTGTTTTTT
TRBJ2-3 TRBD2 - TRBV6-5 CASSSRTSGTDTQYF TGTGCCAGCAGTTCAAGGACTAGCGGCACAGATACGCAGTATTTT
TRBJ1-2 TRBD1 few TRBV7-8 CASSMGTGYNYGYTF TGTGCCAGCAGCATGGGGACAGGGTATAACTATGGCTACACCTTC
TRBJ2-7 - - TRBV6-5 CASSPPREGYEQYF TGTGCCAGCAGTCCCCCTCGCGAGGGCTACGAGCAGTACTTC
TRBJ1-3 - - TRBV18 CASSTLGGLPGNTIYF TGTGCCAGCTCAACACTTGGGGGCTTGCCTGGAAACACCATATATTTT
TRBJ1-2 - - TRBV19 CASSILAGNGYTF TGTGCCAGTAGTATATTGGCAGGGAATGGCTACACCTTC
TRBJ2-3 - - TRBV18 CASSVEVETQYF TGTGCCAGCTCGGTAGAGGTTGAGACGCAGTATTTT
TRBJ2-1 TRBD2 - TRBV13 CASSLDPGLADYNEQFF TGTGCCAGCAGCTTAGACCCGGGACTAGCGGATTACAATGAGCAGTTCTTC
TRBJ1-1 TRBD1 - TRBV30 CAWGSGGTANTEAFF TGTGCCTGGGGATCCGGCGGGACAGCGAACACTGAAGCTTTCTTT
TRBJ2-5 TRBD2 - TRBV11-2 CASSLGLSETQYF TGTGCCAGCAGCCTGGGACTATCGGAGACCCAGTACTTC
TRBJ2-2 - - TRBV19 CASSGRVTANTGELFF TGTGCCAGTAGTGGCAGGGTCACCGCGAACACCGGGGAGCTGTTTTTT
TRBJ2-1 TRBD1 once TRBV19 CASSRDRADNEQFF TGTGCCAGTAGTAGGGACAGGGCTGACAATGAGCAGTTCTTC
TRBJ2-5 - - TRBV5-4 CASSWEQGMRETQYF TGTGCCAGCAGCTGGGAACAGGGTATGAGGGAGACCCAGTACTTC
TRBJ1-3 - few TRBV4-1 CASSQDLPVSGNTIYF TGCGCCAGCAGCCAAGATCTCCCGGTCTCTGGAAACACCATATATTTT
TRBJ1-1 TRBD1 - TRBV7-9 CASDRGGNTEAFF TGTGCCAGCGACAGGGGAGGAAACACTGAAGCTTTCTTT
TRBJ1-2 - - TRBV25-1 CASSDRGNYGYTF TGTGCCAGCAGTGACAGGGGAAACTATGGCTACACCTTC
TRBJ1-2 TRBD1 - TRBV4-1 CASSLGEGAHYGYTF TGCGCCAGCAGCCTGGGTGAGGGGGCTCACTATGGCTACACCTTC
TRBJ1-5 - - TRBV6-5 CASRLGGSGQPQHF TGTGCCAGCAGGCTCGGGGGATCGGGGCAGCCCCAGCATTTT
TRBJ1-1 TRBD1 few TRBV18 CASSLTNAGTVNTEAFF TGTGCCAGCTCACTTACTAACGCCGGGACAGTGAACACTGAAGCTTTCTTT
TRBJ2-1 TRBD2 - TRBV20-1 CSASIGTSLNEQFF TGCAGTGCTAGTATCGGGACTAGTCTGAATGAGCAGTTCTTC
TRBJ1-5 - - TRBV5-8 CASSLRSGAGATQPQHF TGTGCCAGCAGCTTGCGGTCTGGGGCAGGGGCCACTCAGCCCCAGCATTTT
TRBJ1-5 - - TRBV11-2 CASSLGGGGFGPQHF TGTGCCAGCAGCTTAGGCGGGGGTGGTTTTGGGCCCCAGCATTTT
TRBJ1-6 TRBD1 - TRBV5-4 CASTRRAQGVYSPLHF TGTGCCAGCACTAGGAGGGCACAGGGGGTTTACTCACCCCTCCACTTT
TRBJ1-2 - - TRBV5-1 CASSFSRGWYGYTF TGCGCCAGCAGCTTTAGTCGGGGTTGGTATGGCTACACCTTC
TRBJ2-7 TRBD1 - TRBV6-1 CASSEEPWTGIAEQYF TGTGCCAGCAGTGAAGAGCCCTGGACAGGTATTGCCGAGCAGTACTTC
TRBJ2-1 TRBD1 - TRBV11-3 CASSETGIHEQFF TGTGCCAGCAGCGAGACAGGGATCCATGAGCAGTTCTTC